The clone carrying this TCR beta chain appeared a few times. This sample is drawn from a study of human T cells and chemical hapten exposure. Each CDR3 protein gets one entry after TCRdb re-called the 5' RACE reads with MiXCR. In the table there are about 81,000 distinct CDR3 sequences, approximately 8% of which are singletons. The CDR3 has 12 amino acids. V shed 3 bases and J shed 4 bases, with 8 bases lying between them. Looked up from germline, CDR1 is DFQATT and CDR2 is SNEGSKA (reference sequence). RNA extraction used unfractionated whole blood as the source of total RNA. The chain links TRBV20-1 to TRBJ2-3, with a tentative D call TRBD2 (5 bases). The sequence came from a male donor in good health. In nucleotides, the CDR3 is TGCAGTGCTAGCGCTAGCCCAGATACGCAGTATTTT. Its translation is CSASASPDTQYF.